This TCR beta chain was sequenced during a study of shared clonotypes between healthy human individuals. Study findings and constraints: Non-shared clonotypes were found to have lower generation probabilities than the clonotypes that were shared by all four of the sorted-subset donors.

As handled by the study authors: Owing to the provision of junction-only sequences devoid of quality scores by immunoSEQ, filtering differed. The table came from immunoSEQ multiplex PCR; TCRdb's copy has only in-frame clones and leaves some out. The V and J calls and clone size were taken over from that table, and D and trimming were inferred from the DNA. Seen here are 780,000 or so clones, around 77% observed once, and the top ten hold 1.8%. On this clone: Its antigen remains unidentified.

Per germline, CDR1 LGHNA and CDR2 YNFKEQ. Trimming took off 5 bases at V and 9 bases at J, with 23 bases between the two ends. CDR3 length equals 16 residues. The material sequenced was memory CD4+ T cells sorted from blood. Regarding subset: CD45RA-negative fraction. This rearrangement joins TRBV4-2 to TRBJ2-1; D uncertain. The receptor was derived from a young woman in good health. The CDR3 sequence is CASSIRAPRGGIEQFF. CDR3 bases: TGTGCCAGCAGCATCCGGGCCCCCCGAGGTGGGATTGAGCAGTTCTTC.